This TCR beta chain was obtained from a study of tumor and adjacent non-tumor tissue in lung cancer. CDR3 length: 15 residues. The V gene lost 6 bases and the J gene lost 1 base, with 13 bases spanning the gap. RNA was extracted from bulk tissue without any cell sorting. Ten or more counts support this clonotype. The library came from three nested PCR rounds adapted from ARM-PCR protocols. MiXCR was run by TCRdb on the multiplex PCR reads, yielding one entry per CDR3 protein. This sample has 95,000 to 150,000 distinct CDR3 sequences; 55% to 75% occur once, and the top ten carry about 13%. Sequenced input: lung tumor tissue. The J gene is TRBJ2-4, the V gene TRBV12-3 or TRBV12-4; no clear D. The receptor's source is a man in his thirties or forties with non-small cell lung cancer. The CDR3 nucleotides read TGTGCCAGCAGCCTTACAGTTACGGCCAAAAACATTCAGTACTTC. Encoded protein: CASSLTVTAKNIQYF.